The 17 T cell receptor beta chains below come from one sample, sequenced in a study of blood T cells in healthy people across ages. The use of a sample-barcoded 5' primer and a J-beta primer mix characterized a second PCR of roughly 7 to 11 cycles. MiXCR, run by TCRdb on the 5' RACE reads, gives a single entry per CDR3 protein. The sample has some 1,800,000 distinct CDR3 sequences, about two fifths seen once. The sequenced material came from blood. These receptors all come from a human donor in good health.

This clonotype has a count of ten or more. The genes are TRBV20-1 and TRBJ2-4, with 8 bases identical to TRBD1. The CDR3 spans 13 residues. Trimming cost V 4 bases and J 11 bases; bases outside gene matches: 10. Germline lookup yields CDR1 DFQATT and CDR2 SNEGSKA (reference sequence). In DNA, the CDR3 is TGCAGTGCTAATTTGCAGGGGGCACCCCTTCAGTACTTC. Amino acids: CSANLQGAPLQYF.

J is TRBJ2-1 and V is TRBV11-1; D possibly corresponds to TRBD1 (6 bases). Germline lookup yields CDR1 SGHAT and CDR2 FQDESV (reference sequence). The CDR3 has 12 amino acids. V lost 7 bases and J 13 bases, leaving 17 bases between the germline ends. In DNA form, the CDR3 reads TGTGCCAGCACCCAAGTAAGTGGGGGCCAGTTCTTC. Its protein product is CASTQVSGGQFF.

This clonotype was counted at least ten times. The chain combines TRBV2 with TRBJ1-2, with D possibly matching TRBD1 (5 bases). The CDR3 contains 11 residues. Trimming removed 7 bases at V and 8 bases at J, with 11 bases between. The V gene's germline CDR1 is SNHLY and CDR2 FYNNEI. The CDR3 DNA reads TGTGCCAGCAAATCGGGGCCCGGCTACACCTTC. Protein: CASKSGPGYTF. The entire variable domain, with the rest obtained from reference TRBV2 and TRBJ1-2, is as follows: EPEVTQTPSHQVTQMGQEVILRCVPISNHLYFYWYRQILGQKVEFLVSFYNNEISEKSEIFDDQFSVERPDGSNFTLKIRSTKLEDSAMYFCASKSGPGYTFGSGTRLTVV.

The V and J genes are TRBV9 and TRBJ2-5; TRBD1 agrees at 7 bases. Germline CDR1 reads SGDLS; CDR2 reads YYNGEE. There are 16 residues in the CDR3. Unmatched junction bases numbered 9, after V lost 3 bases and J lost 1 base. CDR3 sequence reads: CASSARSGTAQETQYF. CDR3 nucleotide sequence: TGTGCCAGCAGCGCCCGCTCCGGGACAGCCCAAGAGACCCAGTACTTC. The full variable domain, its missing parts supplied by reference TRBV9 and TRBJ2-5, is DSGVTQTPKHLITATGQRVTLRCSPRSGDLSVYWYQQSLDQGLQFLIQYYNGEERAKGNILERFSAQQFPDLHSELNLSSLELGDSALYFCASSARSGTAQETQYFGPGTRLLVL.

V is TRBV11-2 and J is TRBJ2-3, with 13 bases matching TRBD2. The trim removed 5 bases at V and 2 bases at J, leaving 13 bases unmatched. The CDR3 runs 19 residues. Germline CDR1 reads SGHAT; CDR2 reads FQNNGV. The CDR3 sequence is CASSTQLTSGGGTTDTQYF. CDR3 nucleotide sequence: TGTGCCAGCAGCACCCAGCTCACTAGCGGGGGGGGGACCACAGATACGCAGTATTTT.

The chain has TRBV6-7 and TRBJ2-3; 7 nucleotides line up with TRBD2. TRBV6-7 counts as an open reading frame of uncertain function. The junction had 9 bases not matched to a gene; V was cut back by 2 bases and J by 4 bases. CDR3 size: 16 residues. The DNA for the CDR3 is TGTGCCAGCAGTTACCCGACTAGCATTGACGCAGATACGCAGTATTTT. Translating it yields CASSYPTSIDADTQYF.

The rearrangement joins TRBV20-1 to TRBJ2-7; TRBD1 agrees at 7 bases. The CDR3 runs 14 residues. Germline V gene data show CDR1 as DFQATT and CDR2 as SNEGSKA (reference sequence). The junction had 7 bases not matched to a gene; V was cut back by 2 bases and J by 3 bases. The CDR3 protein is CSARLRGWVYEQYF. CDR3 bases: TGCAGTGCTAGACTCAGGGGGTGGGTCTACGAGCAGTACTTC.

In this sample, this clonotype turned up a few times. The V gene is TRBV29-1, the J gene TRBJ2-7; D may be TRBD1 (5 bases). Germline CDR1 is SQVTM and CDR2 is ANQGSEA. The CDR3 has 12 amino acids. With 4 bases removed from V and 2 bases from J, the gap between germline ends came to 9 bases. The CDR3 protein is CSVGGRAYEQYF. As DNA, the CDR3 is TGCAGCGTTGGCGGCAGGGCCTACGAGCAGTACTTC.

This clonotype was observed a few times. The chain links TRBV7-9 to TRBJ2-5, with 9 bases that match TRBD2. Germline V gives CDR1 SEHNR, CDR2 FQNEAQ (reference sequence). CDR3 length: 14 amino acids. V shed 8 bases and J 4 bases; nucleotides not matched to a gene: 8. In nucleotides, the CDR3 is TGTGCCAGCGGTCCAGCGGGGGGCGTAGAGACCCAGTACTTC. It codes for CASGPAGGVETQYF.

In its sample, this clonotype was seen a few times. The V gene is TRBV6-6, the J gene TRBJ2-7; TRBD1 matches 7 bases. The CDR3 has 15 amino acids. The V segment lost 5 bases and the J segment 0 bases; nucleotides outside the gene matches: 7. Germline-derived CDR1 and CDR2 are MNHNY and SVGAGI (reference sequence). The CDR3 DNA reads as TGTGCCAGCAGTACCGGACAGGCGAGCTCCTACGAGCAGTACTTC. It encodes CASSTGQASSYEQYF.

This clonotype has only a few counts. This chain links TRBV18 with TRBJ1-2, with D maybe TRBD1 (5 bases). V lost 1 base, J lost 7 bases, and 16 bases lay in between. The germline CDR1 and CDR2 sequences are KGHSH and LQKENI. The CDR3 has 15 amino acids. CDR3 region: CASSPQAGQGRGYTF. In nucleotides, the CDR3 is TGTGCCAGCTCACCACAGGCGGGGCAGGGCCGTGGCTACACCTTC. Drawing the rest from reference TRBV18 and TRBJ1-2, the complete variable domain is NAGVMQNPRHLVRRRGQEARLRCSPMKGHSHVYWYRQLPEEGLKFMVYLQKENIIDESGMPKERFSAEFPKEGPSILRIQQVVRGDSAAYFCASSPQAGQGRGYTFGSGTRLTVV.

In nucleotides, the CDR3 is TGTGCCACCAGTGATTGGACTGCGGGAGAGCAGTTCTTC. As protein: CATSDWTAGEQFF. This chain uses TRBV24-1 with TRBJ2-1; a possible D gene is TRBD2 (6 bases). This CDR3 contains 13 residues. CDR1 and CDR2 from the germline V gene are KGHDR and SFDVKD. V was cut by 2 bases and J by 10 bases, with 11 bases left in between.

This clonotype was observed a few times. J is TRBJ2-1 and V is TRBV24-1; TRBD1 matches at 7 bases. V lost 7 bases to trimming and J lost 5 bases; unmatched junction nucleotides: 10. The length of the CDR3 is 15 residues. Germline V gene data show CDR1 as KGHDR and CDR2 as SFDVKD. CDR3 region: CATSDPRQGDNEQFF. In DNA form, the CDR3 reads TGTGCCACCAGCGATCCCCGACAGGGTGACAATGAGCAGTTCTTC.

Written as DNA, the CDR3 is TGTGCCAGCTTGTGGGGGTCGAACACCGGGGAGCTGTTTTTT. Its protein is CASLWGSNTGELFF. This chain connects TRBV2 to TRBJ2-2; either TRBD1 or TRBD2 may supply D (5 bases each). The CDR3 runs to 14 residues. The V gene lost 8 bases and the J gene lost 0 bases, with 10 bases spanning the gap. Germline values: CDR1 SNHLY, CDR2 FYNNEI.

This clonotype has just a few counts. In DNA, the CDR3 is TGTGCCAGCAGCCCTAATATCTTAGATACGCAGTATTTT. Protein product: CASSPNILDTQYF. The chain links TRBV11-1 to TRBJ2-3, with no clear D. CDR3 size: 13 residues. V was cut by 5 bases and J by 5 bases, with 11 bases left in between. The germline V gene has CDR1 SGHAT and CDR2 FQDESV (reference sequence).

The CDR3 sequence is CASSIGQGVSYNEQFF. DNA for the CDR3: TGTGCCAGCAGCATAGGACAGGGGGTCTCCTACAATGAGCAGTTCTTC. The chain uses TRBV7-7 and TRBJ2-1; TRBD1 matches at 10 bases. The CDR3 has 16 residues. V dropped 5 bases and J dropped 0; count of bases not matched to a gene: 4. From germline, CDR1 is SSHAT and CDR2 FNYEAQ (reference sequence).

The chain employs TRBV7-2 and TRBJ1-2; 7 bases are shared with TRBD1. Germline V CDR1 and CDR2: SGHTA, FQGNSA. The V gene end was trimmed by 5 bases and the J gene end by 8 bases; junction bases not matched to a gene: 11. The CDR3 is 14 amino acids. The CDR3, as DNA: TGTGCCAGCAGCCAACAGGGGTCGTTGGGAGGCTACACCTTC. It encodes CASSQQGSLGGYTF.